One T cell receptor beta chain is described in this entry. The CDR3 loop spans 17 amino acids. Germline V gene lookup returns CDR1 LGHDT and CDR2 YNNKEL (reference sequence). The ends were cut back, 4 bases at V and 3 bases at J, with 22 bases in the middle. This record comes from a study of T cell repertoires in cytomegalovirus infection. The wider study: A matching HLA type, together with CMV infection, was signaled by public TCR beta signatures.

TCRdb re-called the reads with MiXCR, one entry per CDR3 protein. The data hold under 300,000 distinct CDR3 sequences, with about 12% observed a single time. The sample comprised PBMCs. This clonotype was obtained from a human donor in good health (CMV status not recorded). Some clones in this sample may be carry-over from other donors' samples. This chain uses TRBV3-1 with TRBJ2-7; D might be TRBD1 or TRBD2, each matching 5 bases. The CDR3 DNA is TGTGCCAGCAGCCCGGGAAGGTCAAACCCGGGGCGCTACGAGCAGTACTTC. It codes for CASSPGRSNPGRYEQYF.